This T cell receptor beta chain is from a study of blood T cells in healthy people across ages. Whole-study results and caveats: Versus aged donors, long-lived donors had higher diversity and more naive CD4+ cells. Roughly linearly, TCR beta diversity per million T cells fell as age increased.

Primers used in a second PCR of about 6 to 11 cycles were a sample-barcoded 5' primer and a J-beta primer mix. TCRdb reanalysed the 5' RACE reads using MiXCR and keeps one entry per CDR3 protein. This table holds about 680,000 distinct CDR3 sequences, more than 40% found once. This clonotype came up many times. Its specificity is unknown. V was clipped by 1 base and J by 2 bases, with 3 bases between them. CDR3 size: 13 residues. The V gene's germline CDR1 is SGHTA and CDR2 FQGNSA. The sample taken for sequencing was blood. The sequence came from a woman aged 55-70 years in good health. J is TRBJ2-1 and V is TRBV7-2, with D hard to call. The CDR3 coding sequence is TGTGCCAGCAGCTTAGGGGCCTACAATGAGCAGTTCTTC. It is translated as CASSLGAYNEQFF.